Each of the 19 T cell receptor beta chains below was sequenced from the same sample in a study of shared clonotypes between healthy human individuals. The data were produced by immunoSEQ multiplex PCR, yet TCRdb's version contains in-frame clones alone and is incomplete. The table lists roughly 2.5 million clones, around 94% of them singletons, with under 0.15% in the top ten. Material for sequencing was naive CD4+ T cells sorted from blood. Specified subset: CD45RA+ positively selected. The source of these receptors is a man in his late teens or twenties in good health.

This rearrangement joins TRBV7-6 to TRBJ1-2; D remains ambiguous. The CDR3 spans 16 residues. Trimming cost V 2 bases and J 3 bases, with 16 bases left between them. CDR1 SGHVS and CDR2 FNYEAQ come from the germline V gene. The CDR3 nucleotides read TGTGCCAGCAGCTTAACGTCTGGCGGCGGGGACTATGGCTACACCTTC. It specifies CASSLTSGGGDYGYTF.

CDR3 bases: TGTGCCAGCAGTTTTGGATGGGCGGACAGCACAGATACGCAGTATTTT. Translation gives CASSFGWADSTDTQYF. The chain carries TRBV27 and TRBJ2-3; D remains unclear. Germline V gives CDR1 MNHEY, CDR2 SMNVEV (reference sequence). This CDR3 comprises 16 residues. V was trimmed by 3 bases and J by 0 bases, leaving 13 bases between them.

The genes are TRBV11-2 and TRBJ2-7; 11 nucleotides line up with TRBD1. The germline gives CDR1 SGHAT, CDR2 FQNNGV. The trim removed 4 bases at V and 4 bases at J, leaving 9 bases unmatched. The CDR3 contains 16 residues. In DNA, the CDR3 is TGTGCCAGCAGCTCCCTCGGACAGGGGGCGGCGTACGAGCAGTACTTC. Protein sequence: CASSSLGQGAAYEQYF.

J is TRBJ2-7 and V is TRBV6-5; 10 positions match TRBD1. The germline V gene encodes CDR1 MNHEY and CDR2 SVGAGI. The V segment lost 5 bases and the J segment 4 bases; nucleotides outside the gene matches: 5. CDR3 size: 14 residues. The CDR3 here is CASSPDRGRYEQYF. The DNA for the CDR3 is TGTGCCAGCAGTCCTGACAGGGGGCGGTACGAGCAGTACTTC.

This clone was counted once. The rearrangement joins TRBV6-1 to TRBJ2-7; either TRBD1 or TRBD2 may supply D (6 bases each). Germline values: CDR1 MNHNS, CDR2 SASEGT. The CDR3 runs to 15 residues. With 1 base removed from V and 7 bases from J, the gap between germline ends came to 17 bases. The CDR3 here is CASSEEGGRSYEQYF. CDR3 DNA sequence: TGTGCCAGCAGTGAAGAGGGGGGACGGTCTTATGAGCAGTACTTC.

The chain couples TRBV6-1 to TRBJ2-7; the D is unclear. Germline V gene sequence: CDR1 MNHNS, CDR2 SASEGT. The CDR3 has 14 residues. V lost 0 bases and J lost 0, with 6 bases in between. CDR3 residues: CASSEAGFSYEQYF. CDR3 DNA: TGTGCCAGCAGTGAAGCTGGGTTCTCCTACGAGCAGTACTTC.

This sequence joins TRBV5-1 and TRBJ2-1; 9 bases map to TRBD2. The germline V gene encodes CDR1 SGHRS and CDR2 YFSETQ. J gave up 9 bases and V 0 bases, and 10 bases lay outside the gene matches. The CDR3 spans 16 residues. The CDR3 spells CASSLDRVSGSGEQFF. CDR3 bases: TGCGCCAGCAGCTTGGATCGGGTTAGCGGGAGTGGTGAGCAGTTCTTC.

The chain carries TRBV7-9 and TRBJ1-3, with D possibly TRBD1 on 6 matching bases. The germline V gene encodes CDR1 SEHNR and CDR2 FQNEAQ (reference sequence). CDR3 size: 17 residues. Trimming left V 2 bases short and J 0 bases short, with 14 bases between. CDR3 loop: CASSLMGRGYSGNTIYF. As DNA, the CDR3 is TGTGCCAGCAGCTTAATGGGCAGGGGTTACTCTGGAAACACCATATATTTT.

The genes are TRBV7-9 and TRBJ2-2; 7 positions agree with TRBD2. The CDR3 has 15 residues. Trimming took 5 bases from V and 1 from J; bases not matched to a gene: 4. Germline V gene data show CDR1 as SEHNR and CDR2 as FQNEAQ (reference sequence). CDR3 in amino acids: CASSPSGVNTGELFF. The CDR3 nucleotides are TGTGCCAGCAGCCCTAGCGGTGTGAACACCGGGGAGCTGTTTTTT.

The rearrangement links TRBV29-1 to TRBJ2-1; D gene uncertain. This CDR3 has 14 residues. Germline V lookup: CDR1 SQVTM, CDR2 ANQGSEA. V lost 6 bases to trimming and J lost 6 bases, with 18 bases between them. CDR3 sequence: CSVQVPRITNEQFF. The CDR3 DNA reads TGCAGCGTGCAGGTCCCCAGGATAACCAATGAGCAGTTCTTC.

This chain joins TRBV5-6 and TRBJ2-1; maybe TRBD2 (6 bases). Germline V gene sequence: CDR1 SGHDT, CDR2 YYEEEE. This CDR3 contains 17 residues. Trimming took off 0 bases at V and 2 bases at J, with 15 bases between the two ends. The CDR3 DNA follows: TGTGCCAGCAGCTTGGACAGGTTGGCGGGGCCCTACAATGAGCAGTTCTTC. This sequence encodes CASSLDRLAGPYNEQFF.

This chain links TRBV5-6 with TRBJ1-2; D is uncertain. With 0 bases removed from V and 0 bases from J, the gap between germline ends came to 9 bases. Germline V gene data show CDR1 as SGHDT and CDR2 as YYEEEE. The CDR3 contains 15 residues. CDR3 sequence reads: CASSLGRIANYGYTF. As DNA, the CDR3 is TGTGCCAGCAGCTTGGGCAGAATTGCTAACTATGGCTACACCTTC.

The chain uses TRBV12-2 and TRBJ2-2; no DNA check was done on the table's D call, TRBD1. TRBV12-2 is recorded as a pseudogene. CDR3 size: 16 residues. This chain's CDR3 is CASRSRPGERFGELFF. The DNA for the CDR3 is TGTGCAAGTCGCTCCCGTCCAGGGGAGCGTTTCGGGGAGCTGTTTTTT.

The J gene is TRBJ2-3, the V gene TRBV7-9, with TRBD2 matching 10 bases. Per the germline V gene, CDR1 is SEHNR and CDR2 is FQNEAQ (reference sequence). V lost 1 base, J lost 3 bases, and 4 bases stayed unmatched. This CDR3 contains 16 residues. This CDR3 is CASSLVLAGDTDTQYF. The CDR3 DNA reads TGTGCCAGCAGCTTAGTGCTAGCGGGGGATACAGATACGCAGTATTTT.

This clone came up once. The CDR3 sequence: CASSPGQPRYEQYF. CDR3 bases: TGTGCCAGCAGTCCCGGACAGCCACGGTACGAGCAGTACTTC. The chain links TRBV28 to TRBJ2-7, with D possibly TRBD1 on 6 matching bases. The CDR3 runs to 14 residues. Germline-derived CDR1 and CDR2 are MDHEN and SYDVKM. V shed 5 bases and J shed 4 bases, with 15 bases lying between them.

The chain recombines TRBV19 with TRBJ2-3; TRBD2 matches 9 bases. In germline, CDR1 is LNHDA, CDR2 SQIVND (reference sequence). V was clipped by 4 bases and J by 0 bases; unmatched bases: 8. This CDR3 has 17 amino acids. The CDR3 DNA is TGTGCCAGTAGTAAACGCGGGAGGGGGGATAGCACAGATACGCAGTATTTT. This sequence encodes CASSKRGRGDSTDTQYF.

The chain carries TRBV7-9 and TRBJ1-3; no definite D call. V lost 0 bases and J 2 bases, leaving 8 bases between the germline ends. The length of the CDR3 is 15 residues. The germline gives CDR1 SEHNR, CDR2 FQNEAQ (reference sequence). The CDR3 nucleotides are TGTGCCAGCAGCTTAGCTGCAATAACTGGAAACACCATATATTTT. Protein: CASSLAAITGNTIYF.

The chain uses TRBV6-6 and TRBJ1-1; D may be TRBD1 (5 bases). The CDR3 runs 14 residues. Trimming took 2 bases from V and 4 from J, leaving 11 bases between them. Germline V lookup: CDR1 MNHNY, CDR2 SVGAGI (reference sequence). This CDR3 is CASSYSVGATEAFF. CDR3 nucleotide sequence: TGTGCCAGCAGTTACAGCGTAGGGGCCACTGAAGCTTTCTTT.

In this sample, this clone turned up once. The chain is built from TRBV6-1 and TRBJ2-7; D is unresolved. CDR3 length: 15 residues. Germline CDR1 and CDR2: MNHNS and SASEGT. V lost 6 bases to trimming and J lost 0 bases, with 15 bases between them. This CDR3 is CASSRSRPGSYEQYF. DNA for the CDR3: TGTGCCAGCAGCCGTAGCCGCCCTGGCTCCTACGAGCAGTACTTC.